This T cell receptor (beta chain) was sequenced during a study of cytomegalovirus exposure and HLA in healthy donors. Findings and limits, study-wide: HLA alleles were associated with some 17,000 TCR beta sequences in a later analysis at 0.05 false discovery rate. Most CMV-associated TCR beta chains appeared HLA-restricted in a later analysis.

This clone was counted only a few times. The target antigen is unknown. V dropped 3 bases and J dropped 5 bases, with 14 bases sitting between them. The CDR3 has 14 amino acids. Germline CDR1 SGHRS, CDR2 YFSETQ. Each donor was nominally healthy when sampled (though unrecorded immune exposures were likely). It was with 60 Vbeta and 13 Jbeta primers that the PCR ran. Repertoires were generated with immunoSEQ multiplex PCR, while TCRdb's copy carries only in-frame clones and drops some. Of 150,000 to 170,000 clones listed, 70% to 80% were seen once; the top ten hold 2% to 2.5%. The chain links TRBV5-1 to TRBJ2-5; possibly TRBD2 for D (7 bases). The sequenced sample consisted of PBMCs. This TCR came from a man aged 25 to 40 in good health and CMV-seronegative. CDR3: CASSWTGRGETQYF. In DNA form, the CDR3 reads TGCGCCAGCAGCTGGACGGGGAGGGGGGAGACCCAGTACTTC. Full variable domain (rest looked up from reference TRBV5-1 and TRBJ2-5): KAGVTQTPRYLIKTRGQQVTLSCSPISGHRSVSWYQQTPGQGLQFLFEYFSETQRNKGNFPGRFSGRQFSNSRSEMNVSTLELGDSALYLCASSWTGRGETQYFGPGTRLLVL.